This entry concerns a single T cell receptor beta chain. Its specificity is not known. This sample is drawn from a study of identical twins. Via MiXCR, TCRdb re-called the 5' RACE reads, giving one row per CDR3 protein. The sample yields more than 1.5 million distinct CDR3 sequences, less than 40% seen once. Whole-study findings and limits: The conclusions drew on cross-sectional statistical analysis instead of tracking the same donors. Twin-shared out-of-frame alpha sequences were enriched for low generation probability. Abundant beta clonotypes from cord blood bore fewer insertions; memory repertoires lacked this pattern.

Losses at the gene ends were 4 bases for V and 1 base for J; bases not matched to a gene: 6. Germline loops: CDR1 SQVTM, CDR2 ANQGSEA. This CDR3 spans 14 amino acids. Every sampled donor was Caucasian and healthy. This chain links TRBV29-1 with TRBJ1-1, with 7 bases lining up with TRBD1. Sequenced material: cord blood. This receptor was identified in a newborn girl in good health. The CDR3 DNA is TGCAGCGTTGGTTTCGGACAGGAGAACACTGAAGCTTTCTTT. Residues: CSVGFGQENTEAFF.